This TCR beta chain was documented in a study of identical twins. Study-level results: Analyses based on zero insertions could be partly confounded by invariant MAIT and iNKT cells. There was an excess of low generation probability in the out-of-frame alpha sequences that twins shared. Excess twin sharing in beta out-of-frame sequences was weaker. While abundant cord blood beta clonotypes carried fewer insertions, memory repertoires showed no such pattern.

TCRdb reprocessed the 5' RACE reads with MiXCR, giving one entry per CDR3 protein. The repertoire holds some 570,000 distinct CDR3 sequences, with around 20% as singletons. For this clonotype: What it binds is unknown.

Germline values: CDR1 MNHNS, CDR2 SASEGT. V trimming: 6 bases; J trimming: 6 bases; junction bases outside the gene matches: 12. This CDR3 is built from 15 residues. This same sample was also taken into another study, of yellow fever vaccine responses in identical twins.

This sequence was found in a woman aged 18-29 years in good health. Material: CD4+ T cells sorted from blood. The chain uses TRBV6-1 and TRBJ2-3; 7 nucleotides align to TRBD2. Here the CDR3 reads CASSQVAGEKDTQYF. In DNA form, the CDR3 reads TGTGCCAGCAGCCAGGTTGCGGGAGAGAAGGATACGCAGTATTTT.